This T cell receptor (beta chain) came from a study of radiotherapy plus CTLA-4 blockade in lung cancer. The CDR3 has 16 residues. Generated by immunoSEQ multiplex PCR, the TCRdb table keeps only in-frame clones and is missing some. The sample has tens of thousands of clones; approximately 86% are singletons. This sample comprised peripheral blood, obtained from a patient treated with radiotherapy plus ipilimumab. The chain joins TRBV21-1 to TRBJ1-2; the table names TRBD1, a call not compared with the DNA. TRBV21-1 is designated a pseudogene. This receptor was identified in a human donor with non-small cell lung cancer that progressed on radiotherapy plus ipilimumab. The CDR3 loop reads CASSVQDRGIYYGYTF. The CDR3 DNA sequence: TGTGCCAGCAGCGTCCAAGACAGGGGAATCTACTATGGCTACACCTTC.